The present T cell receptor (beta chain) was sequenced within a study of T cell responses to AZD1222 COVID-19 vaccine. Note on this clone: What it binds is not known.

Clones were read by immunoSEQ multiplex PCR, and TCRdb kept only the in-frame ones, dropping some. Among more than 95,000 clones listed, roughly 86% were seen once. The study, taken as a whole, reports: Repertoire samples came only from after the peak T cell response. Donors skewed white British and female; clonal diversity was possibly underestimated. Spike-specific TCR breadth rose after two AZD1222 doses, and depth rose as well.

The junction had 19 bases not matched to a gene; V was cut back by 1 base and J by 6 bases. Per the germline V gene, CDR1 is SGHTA and CDR2 is FQGTGA. The CDR3 extends over 20 amino acids. The rearrangement joins TRBV7-3 to TRBJ2-3, with 10 bases aligning to TRBD2. This TCR was recovered from an adult who received the MenACWY meningococcal vaccine as a control. The sample was peripheral blood, taken 28 days after the second dose of the MenACWY control vaccine. CDR3: CASSLKGPNPSGGASDTQYF. DNA of the CDR3: TGTGCCAGCAGCTTAAAAGGCCCTAATCCCAGCGGGGGGGCCAGCGATACGCAGTATTTT.